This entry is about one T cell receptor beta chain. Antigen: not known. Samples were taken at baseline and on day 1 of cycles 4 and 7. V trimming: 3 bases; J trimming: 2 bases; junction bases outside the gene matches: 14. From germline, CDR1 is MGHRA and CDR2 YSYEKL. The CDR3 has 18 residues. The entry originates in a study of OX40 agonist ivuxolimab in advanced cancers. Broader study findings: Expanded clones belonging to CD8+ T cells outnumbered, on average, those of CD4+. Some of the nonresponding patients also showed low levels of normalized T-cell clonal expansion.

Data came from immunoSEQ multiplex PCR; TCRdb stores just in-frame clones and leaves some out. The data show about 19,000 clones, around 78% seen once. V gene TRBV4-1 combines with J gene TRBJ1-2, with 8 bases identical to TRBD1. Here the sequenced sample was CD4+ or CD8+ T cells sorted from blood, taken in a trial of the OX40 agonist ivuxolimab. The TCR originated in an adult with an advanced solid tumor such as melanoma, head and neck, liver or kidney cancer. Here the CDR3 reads CASSHRSSDRATNYGYTF. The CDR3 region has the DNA TGCGCCAGCAGCCACCGATCCTCGGACAGGGCTACAAACTATGGCTACACCTTC.